The 20 T cell receptor beta chains given below trace back to one sample, sequenced in a study of T cell changes during pregnancy in multiple sclerosis. TCRdb's table, derived via immunoSEQ multiplex PCR, lists solely in-frame clones and lacks some. In the table there are fewer than 70,000 clones, more than 75% of which are singletons. Sequenced material: peripheral blood, taken in the third trimester of pregnancy. Every receptor here comes from a female donor with multiple sclerosis, enrolled in a pregnancy study.

This sequence joins TRBV5-4 and TRBJ2-3, with 9 positions matching TRBD1. From germline, CDR1 is SGHNT and CDR2 YYREEE (reference sequence). V gave up 2 bases and J gave up 1 base; unmatched junction bases: 5. CDR3 length: 16 amino acids. CDR3 in DNA: TGTGCCAGCAGCTTACTACAGGGGGCCGGCACAGATACGCAGTATTTT. It is translated as CASSLLQGAGTDTQYF.

The chain recombines TRBV10-3 with TRBJ2-3; D may be TRBD1 (7 bases). Germline V gene sequence: CDR1 ENHRY, CDR2 SYGVKD. This CDR3 comprises 15 residues. V lost 11 bases and J 4 bases, leaving 22 bases between the germline ends. In DNA, the CDR3 is TGTGCCGCCGCCGAACATCAGGGGGGCCCAGATACGCAGTATTTT. Its protein is CAAAEHQGGPDTQYF.

The genes are TRBV18 and TRBJ1-1, with 10 nucleotides matching TRBD1. V shed 4 bases, J shed 8 bases, and the junction held 7 bases outside the gene matches. There are 14 residues in the CDR3. CDR1 and CDR2 from the germline V gene are KGHSH and LQKENI. The CDR3 is CASSRGQGGSEAFF. The CDR3 bases are TGTGCCAGCTCACGAGGACAGGGGGGCTCGGAAGCTTTCTTT.

The V call is TRBV19, the J call TRBJ1-5, with TRBD1 identical over 7 bases. CDR1 LNHDA and CDR2 SQIVND come from the germline V gene (reference sequence). The CDR3 has 16 residues. J gave up 1 base and V 5 bases, and 8 bases lay outside the gene matches. CDR3 region: CASSSTGVGSNQPQHF. Here the CDR3 DNA reads TGTGCCAGTAGTTCCACAGGGGTGGGGAGCAATCAGCCCCAGCATTTT.

This chain links TRBV4-1 with TRBJ2-5; tentatively, D is TRBD1 (6 bases). Per the germline V gene, CDR1 is MGHRA and CDR2 is YSYEKL. CDR3 length equals 16 residues. Trimming shortened V by 1 base and J by 7 bases, and 19 bases separated the two germline ends. The CDR3 region is CASSQGTAISKGTQYF. The CDR3 DNA is TGCGCCAGCAGCCAAGGGACAGCGATCTCGAAGGGGACCCAGTACTTC.

The chain employs TRBV18 and TRBJ2-7; D remains ambiguous. Deletions cut 3 bases from V and 2 bases from J, with 8 bases between. CDR1 is KGHSH and CDR2 is LQKENI in the germline V gene. The CDR3 length is 13 residues. The CDR3 reads CASSPPSTYEQYF. The CDR3 DNA reads TGTGCCAGCTCACCGCCAAGCACCTACGAGCAGTACTTC.

The chain recombines TRBV10-3 with TRBJ2-2; TRBD2 aligns across 8 bases. The trim removed 2 bases at V and 3 bases at J, leaving 2 bases unmatched. This CDR3 is 15 amino acids long. Germline V gives CDR1 ENHRY, CDR2 SYGVKD. CDR3 in amino acids: CAISERRGDTGELFF. CDR3 DNA: TGTGCCATCAGTGAGCGGCGGGGGGACACCGGGGAGCTGTTTTTT.

The CDR3 here is CASSLSGGYEQYF. The CDR3 coding sequence is TGTGCCAGCAGCTTAAGTGGCGGGTACGAGCAGTACTTC. The J gene is TRBJ2-7, the V gene TRBV7-2; possibly TRBD2 for D (5 bases). The germline V gene encodes CDR1 SGHTA and CDR2 FQGNSA. Trimming left V 2 bases short and J 4 bases short, with 9 bases between. The length of the CDR3 is 13 residues.

The V gene is TRBV28, the J gene TRBJ1-2, with TRBD1 identical over 10 bases. CDR3 size: 14 residues. The V and J ends lost 5 bases and 3 bases, in that order; junction bases with no gene match: 3. CDR1 is MDHEN, CDR2 SYDVKM, per germline. The CDR3 DNA reads TGTGCCAGCAGTGTGACAGGGGGCGACTATGGCTACACCTTC. Translating it yields CASSVTGGDYGYTF.

The V and J genes are TRBV27 and TRBJ1-2, with unresolved D. V gave up 2 bases and J gave up 2 bases, with 6 bases separating them. The CDR3 is 13 residues long. Looked up from germline, CDR1 is MNHEY and CDR2 is SMNVEV (reference sequence). The CDR3 DNA reads as TGTGCCAGCAGTTTAGGGCTCAACTATGGCTACACCTTC. Protein sequence: CASSLGLNYGYTF.

The CDR3 DNA reads as TGTGCCAGCAGTCCCCCGGGACAGCACTATGGCTACACCTTC. This encodes CASSPPGQHYGYTF. The rearrangement links TRBV5-8 to TRBJ1-2, with 7 nucleotides matching TRBD1. CDR1 SGHTS and CDR2 YDEGEE come from the germline V gene. This CDR3 has 14 residues. V trimming: 5 bases; J trimming: 3 bases; junction bases outside the gene matches: 7. The whole variable domain, remainder taken from reference TRBV5-8 and TRBJ1-2, is EAGVTQSPTHLIKTRGQQATLRCSPISGHTSVYWYQQALGLGLQFLLWYDEGEERNRGNFPPRFSGRQFPNYSSELNVNALELEDSALYLCASSPPGQHYGYTFGSGTRLTVV.

V and J are TRBV7-2 and TRBJ1-2; the match to TRBD1 covers 7 bases. The CDR3 is made up of 16 amino acids. The germline gives CDR1 SGHTA, CDR2 FQGNSA. Germline trimming cut 1 base from V and 8 bases from J; bases unmatched to any gene: 13. The CDR3 loop is CASSLGPRQGNLGYTF. For the CDR3, the DNA is TGTGCCAGCAGCTTAGGCCCGAGACAGGGTAATCTAGGCTACACCTTC. The full variable domain, its missing parts supplied by reference TRBV7-2 and TRBJ1-2, is GAGVSQSPSNKVTEKGKDVELRCDPISGHTALYWYRQSLGQGLEFLIYFQGNSAPDKSGLPSDRFSAERTGGSVSTLTIQRTQQEDSAVYLCASSLGPRQGNLGYTFGSGTRLTVV.

The CDR3 loop reads CRPYPDFEAFF. In DNA, the CDR3 is TGCAGACCCTACCCTGATTTTGAAGCTTTCTTT. The chain joins TRBV20-1 to TRBJ1-1; unclear D gene. The CDR3 spans 11 residues. Germline CDR1 DFQATT, CDR2 SNEGSKA (reference sequence).

The gene calls are TRBV7-6 and TRBJ2-7, with D possibly being TRBD1 (5 bases). The CDR3 extends over 14 amino acids. Germline V gene lookup returns CDR1 SGHVS and CDR2 FNYEAQ. V lost 1 base and J 3 bases, leaving 10 bases between the germline ends. The CDR3 here is CASSLENRGYEQYF. CDR3 nucleotides: TGTGCCAGCAGCTTAGAAAATAGGGGCTACGAGCAGTACTTC. The full variable domain, its missing parts supplied by reference TRBV7-6 and TRBJ2-7, is GAGVSQSPRYKVTKRGQDVALRCDPISGHVSLYWYRQALGQGPEFLTYFNYEAQQDKSGLPNDRFSAERPEGSISTLTIQRTEQRDSAMYRCASSLENRGYEQYFGPGTRLTVT.

The rearrangement joins TRBV2 to TRBJ1-1; TRBD1 aligns across 12 bases. The CDR3 consists of 15 residues. Looked up from germline, CDR1 is SNHLY and CDR2 is FYNNEI. Trimming removed 5 bases from V and 5 bases from J; junction bases left unmatched: 6. This CDR3 is CASSPGQGARTEAFF. The CDR3 DNA reads TGTGCCAGCAGTCCGGGACAGGGGGCGCGGACTGAAGCTTTCTTT.

The chain joins TRBV2 to TRBJ2-7, with D possibly matching TRBD1 (6 bases). The V gene lost 9 bases and the J gene lost 4 bases, with 16 bases spanning the gap. This CDR3 is 13 amino acids long. The V gene's germline CDR1 is SNHLY and CDR2 FYNNEI. The CDR3 DNA is TGTGCCAGGTCCGGGACATCGACGTACGAGCAGTACTTC. Translating it yields CARSGTSTYEQYF.

This chain links TRBV7-9 with TRBJ1-4; TRBD1 aligns across 8 bases. V lost 3 bases and J lost 3; bases outside the gene matches: 3. The germline gives CDR1 SEHNR, CDR2 FQNEAQ (reference sequence). The CDR3 spans 15 residues. CDR3 amino acids: CASSFTTGANEKLFF. The CDR3 bases are TGTGCCAGCAGCTTTACGACAGGGGCTAATGAAAAACTGTTTTTT. Full variable domain (rest looked up from reference TRBV7-9 and TRBJ1-4): DTGVSQNPRHKITKRGQNVTFRCDPISEHNRLYWYRQTLGQGPEFLTYFQNEAQLEKSRLLSDRFSAERPKGSFSTLEIQRTEQGDSAMYLCASSFTTGANEKLFFGSGTQLSVL.

The chain carries TRBV15 and TRBJ1-4; possible D gene TRBD1, 6 bases. The CDR3 length is 18 residues. Trimming removed 2 bases from V and 7 bases from J, with 23 bases in between. From germline, CDR1 is LNHNV and CDR2 YYDKDF (reference sequence). In DNA form, the CDR3 reads TGTGCCACCAGCAGATTTACAGGGTACAGTGTTGAGCCTGAAAAACTGTTTTTT. Translation gives CATSRFTGYSVEPEKLFF.

Here the CDR3 reads CASRGQDGATQYF. As DNA, the CDR3 is TGTGCCAGCCGGGGACAGGATGGGGCGACCCAGTACTTC. The J gene is TRBJ2-5, the V gene TRBV5-6; 8 nucleotides agree with TRBD1. V gave up 7 bases and J gave up 7 bases; unmatched junction bases: 9. In germline, CDR1 is SGHDT, CDR2 YYEEEE. The length of the CDR3 is 13 residues.

The genes are TRBV6-5 and TRBJ1-2; D call uncertain. V lost 2 bases and J 2 bases, leaving 9 bases between the germline ends. From germline, CDR1 is MNHEY and CDR2 SVGAGI. This CDR3 spans 14 amino acids. The CDR3 region has the DNA TGTGCCAGCAGTTACCGGCAGGCGAACTATGGCTACACCTTC. Translation gives CASSYRQANYGYTF.